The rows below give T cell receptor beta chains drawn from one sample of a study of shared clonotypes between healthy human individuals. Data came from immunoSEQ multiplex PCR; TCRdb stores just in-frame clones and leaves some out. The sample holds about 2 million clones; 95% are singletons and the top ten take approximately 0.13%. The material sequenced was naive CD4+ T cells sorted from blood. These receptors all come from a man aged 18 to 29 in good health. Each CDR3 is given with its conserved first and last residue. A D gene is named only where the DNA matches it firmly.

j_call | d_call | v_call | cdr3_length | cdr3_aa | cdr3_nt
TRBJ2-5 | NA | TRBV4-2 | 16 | CASSQESQVGKETQYF | TGTGCCAGCAGCCAAGAGAGCCAGGTTGGGAAGGAGACCCAGTACTTC
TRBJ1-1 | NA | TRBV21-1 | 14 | CASQRTDMNTEAFF | TGTGCCTCGCAACGGACAGATATGAACACTGAAGCTTTCTTT
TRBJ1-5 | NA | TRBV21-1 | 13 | CAITGPINQPQHF | TGTGCCATCACGGGACCTATCAATCAGCCCCAGCATTTT
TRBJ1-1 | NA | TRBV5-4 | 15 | CASSDPGTGRTEAFF | TGTGCCAGCAGCGACCCCGGGACGGGGAGGACTGAAGCTTTCTTT
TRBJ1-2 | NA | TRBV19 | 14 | CASSIQDNYYGYTF | TGTGCCAGTAGTATACAGGATAACTACTATGGCTACACCTTC
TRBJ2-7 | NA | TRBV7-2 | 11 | CASSKGSEQYF | TGTGCCAGCAGTAAGGGGAGCGAGCAGTACTTC
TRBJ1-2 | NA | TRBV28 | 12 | CAAGILNYGYTF | TGTGCAGCCGGAATCCTTAACTATGGCTACACCTTC
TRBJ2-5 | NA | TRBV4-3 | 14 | CASSLLTLQETQYF | TGCGCCAGCAGCTTGCTGACACTCCAAGAGACCCAGTACTTC
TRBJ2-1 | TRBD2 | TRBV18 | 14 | CASSPVAGGGEQFF | TGTGCCAGCTCACCGGTAGCGGGAGGGGGAGAGCAGTTCTTC
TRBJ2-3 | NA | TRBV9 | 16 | CASSVGHGAFTDTQYF | TGTGCCAGCAGCGTAGGACATGGGGCCTTCACAGATACGCAGTATTTT
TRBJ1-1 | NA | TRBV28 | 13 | CASSTQGNTEAFF | TGTGCCAGCAGTACACAGGGCAACACTGAAGCTTTCTTT
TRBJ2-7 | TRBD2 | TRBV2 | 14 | CASSRGGGKYEQYF | TGTGCCAGCAGTCGGGGCGGGGGAAAATACGAGCAGTACTTC
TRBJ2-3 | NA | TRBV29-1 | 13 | CSVGPGRTDTQYF | TGCAGCGTTGGGCCAGGGAGGACAGATACGCAGTATTTT
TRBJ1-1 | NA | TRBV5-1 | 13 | CASSLRENTEAFF | TGCGCCAGCAGCTTGCGAGAGAACACTGAAGCTTTCTTT
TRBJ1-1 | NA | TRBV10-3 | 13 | CATSALDNTEAFF | TGTGCCACCTCCGCCCTTGATAACACTGAAGCTTTCTTT
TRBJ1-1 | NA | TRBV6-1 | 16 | CASSERSGPVGAEAFF | TGTGCCAGCAGTGAAAGGAGCGGCCCCGTGGGCGCTGAAGCTTTCTTT
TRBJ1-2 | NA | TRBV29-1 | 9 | CSAPEAVTF | TGCAGCGCACCCGAGGCTGTCACCTTC
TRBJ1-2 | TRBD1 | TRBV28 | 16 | CASRTQGYGANYGYTF | TGTGCCAGCAGGACACAGGGGTACGGAGCTAACTATGGCTACACCTTC
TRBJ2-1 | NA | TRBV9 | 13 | CASSRTGYNEQFF | TGTGCCAGCAGCAGAACAGGGTACAATGAGCAGTTCTTC
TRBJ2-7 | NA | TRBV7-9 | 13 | CASSLGPTYGQYF | TGTGCCAGCAGCTTAGGACCGACTTACGGGCAGTACTTC
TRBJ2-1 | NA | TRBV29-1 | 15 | CSVSPPLNPGGEQFF | TGCAGCGTTTCCCCTCCCCTCAACCCTGGGGGTGAGCAGTTCTTC
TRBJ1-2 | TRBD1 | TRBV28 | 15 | CASSQPQTGIYGYTF | TGTGCCAGCAGCCAGCCCCAGACAGGGATCTATGGCTACACCTTC
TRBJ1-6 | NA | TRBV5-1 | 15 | CASSSGGTMNSPLHF | TGCGCCAGCAGCTCGGGAGGGACGATGAATTCACCCCTCCACTTT